This TCR beta chain was recorded in a study of long-term antiretroviral therapy in people with HIV. General observations from the study: There were no data on ART adherence, viral resistance or therapy changes, a gap that limits inferences about post-ART repertoire changes.

The CDR3 sequence is 15 residues long. CDR1 is SGDLS, CDR2 YYNGEE, per germline. V lost 4 bases and J lost 6; bases outside the gene matches: 11. Survey level was the resolution at which the v3.0 immunoSEQ assay ran. Assay used: immunoSEQ multiplex PCR; TCRdb lists only in-frame clones, some missing. The sample lists about 28,000 clones; 84% were seen once. A note on this clone: Its antigen is unidentified.

Here the sequenced sample was unsorted PBMCs, taken 0.4 years after starting antiretroviral therapy. The chain uses TRBV9 and TRBJ1-1; 8 bases fit TRBD1. The clonotype originates from a man between 18 and 35 years old with HIV. The CDR3 DNA is TGTGCCAGCAGCCCCCGACAGGGGCGAGACCCTGAAGCTTTCTTT. It yields the protein CASSPRQGRDPEAFF.